This paragraph covers one T cell receptor (beta chain) sequence. What it recognizes is unknown. The data were obtained in a study of siplizumab effects on memory and regulatory T cells. Findings and limits, study-wide: The mean Treg-derived percentage of mappable alloreactive CD4+ clones was around 69% with siplizumab compared with less than 35% in controls. A naive or memory phenotype could not be assigned to roughly 80-96% of the proliferating CD4+ or CD8+ clones. Naive T cells apparently outstripped memory cells in diversity and seemed major alloresponse contributors.

The germline V gene encodes CDR1 MNHEY and CDR2 SMNVEV (reference sequence). V was pared by 6 bases and J by 0 bases, with 2 bases of the junction left unmatched. This CDR3 is built from 15 residues. TCR templates numbering around 110,000 were assayed per sample. The assay was immunoSEQ multiplex PCR, and TCRdb's table has in-frame clones only and misses some. The repertoire has approximately 100,000 clones, just over 90% of them found once; the top ten carry roughly 0.78%. The chain carries TRBV27 and TRBJ2-1, with 10 bases lining up with TRBD2. The clonotype originates from a human donor in good health. The sequencing input was Tregs sorted from blood. CDR3 coding DNA: TGTGCCAGCAGACTAGCGGGACCCTCCTACAATGAGCAGTTCTTC. Its translation is CASRLAGPSYNEQFF.